This T cell receptor beta chain came from a study of shared clonotypes between healthy human individuals. Overall study: The donor group consisted of a couple of women and three men, aged 18 to 49.

V gave up 4 bases and J gave up 3 bases, with 7 bases separating them. The germline gives CDR1 SGHAT, CDR2 FQDESV (reference sequence). This CDR3 is 12 amino acids long. Concerning this clone itself: Its antigen is currently unknown.

Clones were read by immunoSEQ multiplex PCR, and TCRdb kept only the in-frame ones, dropping some. The table lists 950,000 to 1,100,000 clones, about 84% of them singletons. Findings and caveats of the study: Estimated richness was generally greater in naive than memory subsets.

The chain uses TRBV11-1 and TRBJ2-7; a weak D match, TRBD1 (5 bases). Sequenced: memory CD4+ T cells from PBMCs. Subset noted: CD45RA-negative fraction. This clonotype originated in a man aged 18 to 30 in good health. Some clones in this sample may be carry-over from other donors' samples. This chain's CDR3 is CASSSDSYEQYF. The CDR3 DNA reads as TGTGCCAGCAGCTCAGACAGCTACGAGCAGTACTTC.